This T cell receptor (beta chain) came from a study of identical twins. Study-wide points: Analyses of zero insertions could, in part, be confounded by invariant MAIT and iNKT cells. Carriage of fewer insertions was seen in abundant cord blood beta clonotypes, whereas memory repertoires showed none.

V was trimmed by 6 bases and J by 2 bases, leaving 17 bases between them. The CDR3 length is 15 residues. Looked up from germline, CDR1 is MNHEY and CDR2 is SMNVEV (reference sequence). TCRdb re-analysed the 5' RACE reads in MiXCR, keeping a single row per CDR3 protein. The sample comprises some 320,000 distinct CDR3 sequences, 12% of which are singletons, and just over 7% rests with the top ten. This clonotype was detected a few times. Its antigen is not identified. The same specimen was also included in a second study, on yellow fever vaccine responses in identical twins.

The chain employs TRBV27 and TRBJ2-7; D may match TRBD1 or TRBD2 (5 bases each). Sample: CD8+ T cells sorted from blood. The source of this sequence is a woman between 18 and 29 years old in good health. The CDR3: CASSQGTGSTYEQYF. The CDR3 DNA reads TGTGCCAGCAGCCAAGGGACGGGATCAACCTACGAGCAGTACTTC.